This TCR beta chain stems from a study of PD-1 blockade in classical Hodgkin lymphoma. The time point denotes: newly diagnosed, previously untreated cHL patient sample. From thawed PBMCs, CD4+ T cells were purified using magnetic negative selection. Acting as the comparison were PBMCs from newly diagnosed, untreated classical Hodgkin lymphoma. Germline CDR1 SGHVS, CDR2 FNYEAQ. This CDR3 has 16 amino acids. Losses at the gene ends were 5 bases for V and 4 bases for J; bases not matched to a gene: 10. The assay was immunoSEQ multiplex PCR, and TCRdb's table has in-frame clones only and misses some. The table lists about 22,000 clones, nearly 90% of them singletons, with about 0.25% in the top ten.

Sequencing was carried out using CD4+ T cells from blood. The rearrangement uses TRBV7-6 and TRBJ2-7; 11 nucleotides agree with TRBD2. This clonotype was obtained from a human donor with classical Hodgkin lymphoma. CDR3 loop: CASSTIPGLAAYEQYF. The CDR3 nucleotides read TGTGCCAGCAGCACCATTCCGGGACTAGCGGCTTACGAGCAGTACTTC.